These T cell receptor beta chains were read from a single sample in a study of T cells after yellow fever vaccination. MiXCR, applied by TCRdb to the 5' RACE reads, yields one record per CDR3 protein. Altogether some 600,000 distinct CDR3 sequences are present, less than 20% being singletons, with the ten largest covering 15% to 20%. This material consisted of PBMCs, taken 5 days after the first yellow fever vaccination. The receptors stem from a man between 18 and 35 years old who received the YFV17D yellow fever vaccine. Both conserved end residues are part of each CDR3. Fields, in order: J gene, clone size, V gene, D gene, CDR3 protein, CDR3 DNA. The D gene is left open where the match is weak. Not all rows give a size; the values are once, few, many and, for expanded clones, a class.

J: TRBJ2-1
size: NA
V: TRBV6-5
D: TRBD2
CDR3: CASSYYGTSPYNEQFF
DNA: TGTGCCAGCAGCTACTACGGGACTAGCCCCTACAATGAGCAGTTCTTC

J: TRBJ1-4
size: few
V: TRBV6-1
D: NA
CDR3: CASTREGGTNEKLFF
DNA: TGTGCCAGCACCCGGGAGGGGGGAACTAATGAAAAACTGTTTTTT

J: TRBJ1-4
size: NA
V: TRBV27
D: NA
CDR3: CASRLGSSWEKLFF
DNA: TGTGCCAGCAGACTAGGGTCGTCTTGGGAAAAACTGTTTTTT

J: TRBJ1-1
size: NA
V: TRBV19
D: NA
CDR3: CASSIVQPTNTEAFF
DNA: TGTGCCAGTAGTATAGTGCAACCGACGAACACTGAAGCTTTCTTT

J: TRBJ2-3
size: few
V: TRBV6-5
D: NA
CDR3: CASNLGLVTDTQYF
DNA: TGTGCCAGCAACTTGGGACTTGTCACAGATACGCAGTATTTT

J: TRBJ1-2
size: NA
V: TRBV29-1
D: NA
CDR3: CSVAAQELYGYTF
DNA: TGCAGCGTTGCGGCACAGGAGCTCTATGGCTACACCTTC

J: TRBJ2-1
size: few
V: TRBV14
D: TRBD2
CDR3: CASSQLTSGGGTYEQFF
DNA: TGTGCCAGCAGCCAATTGACTAGCGGGGGGGGCACCTATGAGCAGTTCTTC

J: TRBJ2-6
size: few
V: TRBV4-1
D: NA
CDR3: CASSPDRGANVLTF
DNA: TGCGCCAGCAGCCCCGATAGGGGGGCCAACGTCCTGACTTTC

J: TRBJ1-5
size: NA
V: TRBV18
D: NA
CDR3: CASSPLSGAGNQPQHF
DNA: TGTGCCAGCTCACCACTTTCCGGGGCTGGCAATCAGCCCCAGCATTTT

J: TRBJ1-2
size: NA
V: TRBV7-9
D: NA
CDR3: CASSFGESGYGYTF
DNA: TGTGCCAGCAGCTTCGGCGAATCTGGCTATGGCTACACCTTC

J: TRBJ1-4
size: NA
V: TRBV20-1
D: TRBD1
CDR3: CSARDLGQGLREKLSF
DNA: TGCAGTGCTAGAGATCTCGGACAGGGGCTTAGGGAAAAACTGTCTTTT

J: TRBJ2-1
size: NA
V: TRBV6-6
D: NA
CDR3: CASSYEDFEQFF
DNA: TGTGCCAGCAGTTACGAGGATTTTGAGCAGTTCTTC

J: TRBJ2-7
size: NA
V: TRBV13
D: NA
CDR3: CASSLEPAIPPIEQYF
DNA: TGTGCCAGCAGCTTAGAACCCGCCATTCCCCCTATCGAGCAGTACTTC

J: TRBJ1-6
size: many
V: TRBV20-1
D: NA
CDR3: CSARDLGRGGSPLHF
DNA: TGCAGTGCTAGAGATCTGGGCAGGGGTGGATCACCCCTCCACTTT

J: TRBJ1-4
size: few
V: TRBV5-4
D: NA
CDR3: CASSLEGLGEKLFF
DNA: TGTGCCAGCAGCTTGGAAGGTCTGGGAGAAAAACTGTTTTTT

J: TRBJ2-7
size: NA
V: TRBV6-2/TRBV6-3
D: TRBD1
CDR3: CASSYSGTGNEQYF
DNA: TGTGCCAGCAGTTACTCGGGGACAGGGAACGAGCAGTACTTC

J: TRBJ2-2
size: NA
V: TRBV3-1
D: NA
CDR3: CASSQGSFATGELFF
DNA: TGTGCCAGCAGCCAAGGGTCGTTTGCCACCGGGGAGCTGTTTTTT

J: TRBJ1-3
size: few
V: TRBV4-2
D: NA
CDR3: CASSQVAADLSGNTIYF
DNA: TGTGCCAGCAGCCAAGTTGCGGCAGACCTCTCTGGAAACACCATATATTTT

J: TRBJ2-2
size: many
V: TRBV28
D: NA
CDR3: CASSSPGELFF
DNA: TGTGCCAGCAGTTCCCCCGGGGAGCTGTTTTTT

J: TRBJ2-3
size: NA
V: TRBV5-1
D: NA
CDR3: CASSGFWDTQYF
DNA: TGCGCCAGCAGCGGGTTTTGGGATACGCAGTATTTT

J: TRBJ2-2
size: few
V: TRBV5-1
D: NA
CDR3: CASSLLEANTGELFF
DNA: TGCGCCAGCAGCTTGCTCGAGGCGAACACCGGGGAGCTGTTTTTT

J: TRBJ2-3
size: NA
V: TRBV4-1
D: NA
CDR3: CASSQTAAETDTQYF
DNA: TGCGCCAGCAGCCAAACGGCCGCGGAAACAGATACGCAGTATTTT

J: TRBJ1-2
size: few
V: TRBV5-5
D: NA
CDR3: CASSLGGYNYGYTF
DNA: TGTGCCAGCAGCTTGGGGGGGTACAACTATGGCTACACCTTC

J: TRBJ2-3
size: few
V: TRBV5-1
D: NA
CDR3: CASSLARPDTQYF
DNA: TGCGCCAGCAGCTTGGCCCGTCCGGATACGCAGTATTTT

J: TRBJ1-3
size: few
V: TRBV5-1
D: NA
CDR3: CASSPDLGDSGNTIYF
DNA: TGCGCCAGCAGCCCCGACTTAGGGGACTCTGGAAACACCATATATTTT

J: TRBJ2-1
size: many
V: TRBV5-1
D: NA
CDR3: CASLSGEFSDNEQFF
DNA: TGCGCCAGCCTATCGGGGGAGTTCAGCGATAATGAGCAGTTCTTC

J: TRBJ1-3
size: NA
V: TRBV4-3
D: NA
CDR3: CASSQEPGEGNTIYF
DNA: TGCGCCAGCAGCCAAGAGCCAGGGGAAGGAAACACCATATATTTT

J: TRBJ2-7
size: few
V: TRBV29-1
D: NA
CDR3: CSVESVYAEQYF
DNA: TGCAGCGTCGAGTCAGTGTACGCCGAGCAGTACTTC

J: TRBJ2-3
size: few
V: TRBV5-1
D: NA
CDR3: CASSLVQSGTDTQYF
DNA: TGCGCCAGCAGCTTGGTGCAGTCCGGCACAGATACGCAGTATTTT

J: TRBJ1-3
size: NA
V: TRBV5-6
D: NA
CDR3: CASSWGSTSGNTIYF
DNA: TGTGCCAGCAGCTGGGGCAGCACCTCTGGAAACACCATATATTTT

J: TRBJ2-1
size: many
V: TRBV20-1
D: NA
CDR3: CSATLGRDEQFF
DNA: TGCAGTGCTACCCTAGGAAGGGACGAGCAGTTCTTC

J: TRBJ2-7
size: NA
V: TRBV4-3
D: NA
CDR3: CASSDLQTTVYEQYF
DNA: TGCGCCAGCAGCGATCTCCAGACGACAGTCTACGAGCAGTACTTC

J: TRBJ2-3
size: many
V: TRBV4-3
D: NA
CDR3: CASSQDIGTSSTDTQYF
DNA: TGCGCCAGCAGCCAAGATATAGGGACTTCAAGCACAGATACGCAGTATTTT

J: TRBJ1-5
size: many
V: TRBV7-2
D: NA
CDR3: CASSPPREPQHF
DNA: TGTGCCAGCAGCCCTCCTCGCGAGCCCCAGCATTTT

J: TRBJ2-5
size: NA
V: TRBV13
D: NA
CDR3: CASSTRGWGSQETQYF
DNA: TGTGCCAGCAGCACCCGGGGGTGGGGCAGCCAAGAGACCCAGTACTTC

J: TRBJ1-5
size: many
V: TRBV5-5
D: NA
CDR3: CASSLRDVQEPQHF
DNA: TGTGCCAGCAGCTTGCGGGATGTCCAGGAGCCCCAGCATTTT

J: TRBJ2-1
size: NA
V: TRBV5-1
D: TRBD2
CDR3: CASSPGLAGRGSYNEQFF
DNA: TGCGCCAGCAGCCCCGGACTAGCGGGGCGGGGTTCCTACAATGAGCAGTTCTTC

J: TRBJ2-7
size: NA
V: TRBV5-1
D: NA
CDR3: CASSHPERSYEQYF
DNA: TGCGCCAGCAGCCATCCGGAAAGGTCCTACGAGCAGTACTTC

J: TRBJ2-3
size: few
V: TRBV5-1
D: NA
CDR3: CASSWRQGPSDTQYF
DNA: TGCGCCAGCAGCTGGAGGCAGGGGCCTTCGGATACGCAGTATTTT

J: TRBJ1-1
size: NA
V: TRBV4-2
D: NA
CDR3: CASSLSHRWTDRFEAFF
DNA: TGTGCCAGCAGCCTTAGTCACAGGTGGACCGATAGGTTTGAAGCTTTCTTT

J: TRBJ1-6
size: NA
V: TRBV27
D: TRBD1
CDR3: CASTAGTVNNSPLHF
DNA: TGTGCCAGCACCGCCGGGACAGTAAATAATTCACCCCTCCACTTT

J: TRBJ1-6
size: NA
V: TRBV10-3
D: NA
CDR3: CAISEGRQHGSPLHF
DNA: TGTGCCATCAGTGAGGGACGGCAACACGGGTCACCCCTCCACTTT

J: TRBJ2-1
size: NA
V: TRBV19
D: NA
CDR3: CASRSGIRQFF
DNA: TGTGCCAGTAGATCGGGTATAAGGCAGTTCTTC